The present entry profiles one T cell receptor beta chain with its context. The antigen is unknown. The sample comes from a study of T cell responses to AZD1222 COVID-19 vaccine. Recipients boosted at about 4 weeks or about 12 weeks are pooled. General observations from the study: Breadth and depth of Spike-specific TCRs rose after two AZD1222 doses. Females made up more of the donors, who were largely white British, and clonal diversity may have come out too low.

Germline CDR1 reads LGHDT; CDR2 reads YNNKEL (reference sequence). V gave up 1 base and J gave up 2 bases, with 8 bases separating them. CDR3 length: 14 residues. TCRdb's copy holds only in-frame clones and misses some; the assay was immunoSEQ multiplex PCR. The table has under 150,000 clones, 88% seen once. The chain couples TRBV3-1 (or the pseudogene TRBV3-2) to TRBJ1-1; D is ambiguous. This TCR derives from an adult who received the AZD1222 COVID-19 vaccine. The starting material was peripheral blood, obtained 28 days after the second AZD1222 dose. CDR3 DNA sequence: TGTGCCAGCAGCCAAGGCTCAGGAAACACTGAAGCTTTCTTT. Its protein is CASSQGSGNTEAFF.